Sequencing of this T cell receptor (beta chain) was carried out in a study of shared clonotypes between healthy human individuals (dated by TCRdb to the early 2020s). General notes on the study: Two women and a few men aged 18 to 49 years were included in the cohort. For each donor, CD4 naive and CD4 memory were each run on three plates, CD8 naive on two plates, and CD8 memory on one plate. To estimate repertoire size and how much clonotypes are shared between individuals, the study performed deep sequencing of blood TCR repertoires from a handful of healthy adults. Libraries were prepared and TCR repertoires were sequenced by different laboratories using diverse techniques, in order to increase sequencing depth and limit assay-specific biases. Each donor's leukapheresis produced roughly between roughly 0.85 and 9.5 billion PBMCs.

Healthy HIV-negative adults with no recently reported acute infections or vaccinations were included as donors. Every donor was a Caucasian adult living in Nashville, Tennessee, USA. Magnetic negative selection was used to enrich CD4+ T cells, after which naive cells were positively selected on CD45RA and the negative fraction became the memory subset. Blood was collected by leukapheresis, and PBMCs were isolated by Ficoll-Histopaque density gradient centrifugation and then cryopreserved in liquid nitrogen vapor phase. Purity and quantity of every magnetically sorted T cell population were checked by analytical flow cytometry. Genomic DNA was isolated from each sorted fraction and quantified by UV absorbance on a Nanodrop 2000c. Broader findings and caveats from the paper: Naive subsets generally had larger estimated clonotype richness than memory subsets. Pairwise subsampling led to the expectation that sequencing depth would affect the degree of clonotype sharing among donors. Rarefaction of sorted-subset datasets indicated incomplete sequencing despite the large sequencing depth. The genetic and exposure-history diversity represented was limited by the small number of donors. Clonotypes shared by all four sorted-subset donors showed higher generation probabilities than non-shared clonotypes. Sampling was limited to blood, and TCR repertoires in tissue likely differ from TCR repertoires in blood. Across a handful of donors, about 5.2% of naive CD4, approximately 4% of naive CD8, about 2.3% of memory CD4, and roughly 0.4% of memory CD8 clonotypes were shared.

According to the germline V gene, CDR1 reads SGHTA and CDR2 reads FQGNSA. Germline trimming: 2 bases from V, 5 bases from J; junction bases outside gene matches: 5. Reading from cysteine to phenylalanine, the CDR3 counts 14 amino acids. Only CDR3 DNA remains: 42 bases, in frame from the first base. Concerning this clone itself: Its antigen is unknown. Per-base qualities were not stored, and no clone one base away is much larger.

Using the deep immunoSEQ assay, multiplex PCR amplified TCR CDR3 regions from genomic DNA. Genomic DNA extracted from each cell subset was distributed evenly over all wells of several immunoSEQ 96-well plates, and each plate served as one replicate. For sorted subsets, 200 to 250 ng genomic DNA, equal to 30,000 to 35,000 T cell genomes, was loaded into each replicate PCR. Purified libraries were quantified with a Qubit 3.0 fluorometer, sized on a Bioanalyzer 2100, and re-quantified with the KAPA Library Quantification kit. A separate single-read 150-cycle Illumina NextSeq 550 flow cell was used to sequence each immunoSEQ 96-well plate. The study's own analysis went as follows. Because the immunoSEQ output included only junctional sequences and no quality scores, the filtering could not be the same as the filtering used for full-length reads. To assign V/J genes and CDR3, sequences were annotated against IMGT germline references using PyIR, a Python wrapper for IgBLAST v1.9. Any read was removed if the V/J assignment was weak (E-value above 1e-6), the CDR3 was missing, or the read contained stop codons, out-of-frame junctions, or ambiguous translated residues. V3J clonotypes were defined as sequences sharing the same inferred V gene, J gene, and CDR3 amino acid sequence. Percentage overlap between repertoires was computed as shared unique clonotypes divided by the size of the smaller repertoire. Richness of each repertoire was evaluated using RTK rarefaction, the Chao1 estimator, and Recon v2.1 estimates of unobserved clonotypes. For all TCRbeta clonotypes obtained by the gDNA method from a handful of donors, generation probabilities were computed with OLGA. In TCRdb, the immuneACCESS table is reduced to in-frame sequences with V and J assigned. These tables do not hold every clone; where another copy was compared, an unresolved V gene accounts for under half, and the others remain unexplained. The DNA was the basis for D and trimming; V, J and clone size are from that table. This sample has millions of clones in its table, and approximately 90% of those were observed once. The ten largest clones represent over 0.12% of the sample.

The source of this sequence is a man younger than 30 in good health. The V and J segments used are TRBV7-2 and TRBJ1-1; 7 central bases correspond to TRBD1. Sequencing was done on a sample of naive CD4+ T cells sorted from blood. The cell subset or site label of this sample denotes: CD45RA+ positively selected. The CDR3 sequence is CASSLNRGWTEAFF. The nucleotides are TGTGCCAGCAGCTTAAACAGGGGCTGGACTGAAGCTTTCTTT. The full variable domain, completed from the reference TRBV7-2 and TRBJ1-1 proteins outside the CDR3, reads GAGVSQSPSNKVTEKGKDVELRCDPISGHTALYWYRQSLGQGLEFLIYFQGNSAPDKSGLPSDRFSAERTGGSVSTLTIQRTQQEDSAVYLCASSLNRGWTEAFFGQGTRLTVV.